One TCR beta chain is described in this entry. Its antigen remains unknown. This specimen belongs to a study of Graves' ophthalmopathy and Graves' hyperthyroidism. Notes on the study in general: The majority of expanded thyroid clonotypes above 0.001 frequency also occurred in blood.

The CDR3 totals 13 residues. V was pared by 3 bases and J by 5 bases, with 10 bases between. Per germline, CDR1 LGHNT and CDR2 FRNRAP. RNA transcripts provided the template for amplifying TCR beta CDR3 regions. An initial RT-PCR round employing HTBI primers preceded a second-round multiplex PCR. Each CDR3 protein is one row after TCRdb ran MiXCR on the multiplex PCR reads. The sample has 150,000 to 200,000 distinct CDR3 sequences; 30% to 45% are singletons. V usage is TRBV12-5 and J usage is TRBJ1-1; a possible D gene is TRBD1 (5 bases). The sample was peripheral blood. The receptor's source is a middle-aged woman with Graves' ophthalmopathy. CDR3 residues: CASGFPGGTEAFF. CDR3 nucleotides: TGTGCTAGTGGTTTTCCGGGGGGTACTGAAGCTTTCTTT.